Sequencing of this TCR beta chain was carried out in a study of CD8 T cells in Susac syndrome. The sequenced target, TCR beta, came from blood CD8+ and CD4+ T cells. The patients with Susac syndrome satisfied recently defined diagnostic criteria for either definite or probable disease. Whole-study results and caveats: The authors found no clonal expansion in Susac syndrome CD4+ T cell repertoires.

In the case of this clonotype: Antigen specificity is unknown.

This CDR3 contains 17 residues. CDR1 and CDR2 from the germline V gene are PRHDT and FYEKMQ (reference sequence). V gave up 5 bases and J gave up 1 base, with 19 bases separating them. A quantity of 0.5 to 1 ug RNA underwent reverse transcription using random hexamers. TCRdb reprocessed the immunoSEQ multiplex PCR reads with MiXCR, giving one entry per CDR3 protein. The sample consists of more than 150,000 distinct CDR3 sequences, about 96% of them appearing once. This chain links TRBV13 with TRBJ2-3; D tentatively fits TRBD1 or TRBD2 (5 bases each). The sequence was obtained from a human donor with Susac syndrome. The specimen sequenced was CD4+ T cells from PBMCs. CDR3 sequence: CASSVSGPDGRTDTQYF. The CDR3 DNA follows: TGTGCCAGCAGCGTATCGGGGCCTGACGGGCGCACAGATACGCAGTATTTT.